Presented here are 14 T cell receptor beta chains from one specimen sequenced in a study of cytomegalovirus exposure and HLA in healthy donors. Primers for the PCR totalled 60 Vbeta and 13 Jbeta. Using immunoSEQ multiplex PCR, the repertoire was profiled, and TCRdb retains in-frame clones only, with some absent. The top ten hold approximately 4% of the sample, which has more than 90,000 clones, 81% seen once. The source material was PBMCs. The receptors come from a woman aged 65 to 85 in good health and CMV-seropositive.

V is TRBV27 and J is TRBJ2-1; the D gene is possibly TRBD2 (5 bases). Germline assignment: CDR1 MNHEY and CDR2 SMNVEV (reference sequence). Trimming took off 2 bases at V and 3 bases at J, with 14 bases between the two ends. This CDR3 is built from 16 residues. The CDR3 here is CASSLEAGVYYNEQFF. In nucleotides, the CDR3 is TGTGCCAGCAGTTTAGAGGCGGGTGTCTACTACAATGAGCAGTTCTTC.

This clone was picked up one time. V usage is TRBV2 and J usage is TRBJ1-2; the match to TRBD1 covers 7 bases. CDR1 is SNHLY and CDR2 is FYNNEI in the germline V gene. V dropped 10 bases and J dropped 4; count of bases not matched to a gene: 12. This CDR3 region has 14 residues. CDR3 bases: TGTGCCACCAGCGAGGGGGGACAGCTCTATGGCTACACCTTC. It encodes CATSEGGQLYGYTF.

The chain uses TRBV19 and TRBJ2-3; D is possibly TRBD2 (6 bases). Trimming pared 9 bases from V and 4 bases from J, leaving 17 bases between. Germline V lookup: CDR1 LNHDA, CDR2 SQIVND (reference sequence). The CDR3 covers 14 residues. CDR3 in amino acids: CASRDPGEADTQYF. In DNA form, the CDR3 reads TGTGCCAGCCGAGACCCGGGAGAGGCAGATACGCAGTATTTT.

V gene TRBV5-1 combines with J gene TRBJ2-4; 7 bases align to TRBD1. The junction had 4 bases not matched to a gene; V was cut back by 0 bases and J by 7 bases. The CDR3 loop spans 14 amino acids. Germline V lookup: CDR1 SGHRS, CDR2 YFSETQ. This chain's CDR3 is CASSLEQGKNIQYF. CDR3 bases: TGCGCCAGCAGCTTGGAACAGGGGAAGAACATTCAGTACTTC.

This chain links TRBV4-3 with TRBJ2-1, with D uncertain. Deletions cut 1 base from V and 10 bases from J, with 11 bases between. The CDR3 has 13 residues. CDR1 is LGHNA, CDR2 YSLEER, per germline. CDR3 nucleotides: TGCGCCAGCAGCCAAGGACCAGCGAGGGAGCAGTTCTTC. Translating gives CASSQGPAREQFF.

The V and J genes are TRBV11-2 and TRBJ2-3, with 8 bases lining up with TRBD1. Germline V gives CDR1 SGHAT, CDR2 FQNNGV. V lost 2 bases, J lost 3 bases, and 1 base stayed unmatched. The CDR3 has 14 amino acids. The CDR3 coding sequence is TGTGCCAGCAGCTTAACAGGGGGGACAGATACGCAGTATTTT. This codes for CASSLTGGTDTQYF.

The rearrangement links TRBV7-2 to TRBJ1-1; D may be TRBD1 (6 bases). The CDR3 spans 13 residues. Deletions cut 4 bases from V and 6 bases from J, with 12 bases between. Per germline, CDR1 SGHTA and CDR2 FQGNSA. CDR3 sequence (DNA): TGTGCCAGCAGCTCTACAGGGTCTTCTGAAGCTTTCTTT. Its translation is CASSSTGSSEAFF.

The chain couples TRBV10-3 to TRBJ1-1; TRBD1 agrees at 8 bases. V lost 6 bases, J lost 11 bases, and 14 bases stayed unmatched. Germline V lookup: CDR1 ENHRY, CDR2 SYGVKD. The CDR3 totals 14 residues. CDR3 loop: CAIRGDRGKNEAFF. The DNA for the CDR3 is TGTGCCATCAGGGGCGACAGGGGAAAGAATGAGGCTTTCTTT.

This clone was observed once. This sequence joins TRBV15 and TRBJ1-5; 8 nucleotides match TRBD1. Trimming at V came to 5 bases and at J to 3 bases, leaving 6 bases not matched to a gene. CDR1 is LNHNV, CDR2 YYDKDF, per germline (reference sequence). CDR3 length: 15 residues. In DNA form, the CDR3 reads TGTGCCACCAGCCCCGGGGACAGGTCCAATCAGCCCCAGCATTTT. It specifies CATSPGDRSNQPQHF.

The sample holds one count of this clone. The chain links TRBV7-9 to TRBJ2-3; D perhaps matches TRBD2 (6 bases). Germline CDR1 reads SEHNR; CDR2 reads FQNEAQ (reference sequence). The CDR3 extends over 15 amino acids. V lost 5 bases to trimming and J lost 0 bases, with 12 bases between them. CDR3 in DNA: TGTGCCAGCAGCCATAGCGGAGTGAGCACAGATACGCAGTATTTT. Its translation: CASSHSGVSTDTQYF. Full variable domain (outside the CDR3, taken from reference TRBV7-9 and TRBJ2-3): DTGVSQNPRHKITKRGQNVTFRCDPISEHNRLYWYRQTLGQGPEFLTYFQNEAQLEKSRLLSDRFSAERPKGSFSTLEIQRTEQGDSAMYLCASSHSGVSTDTQYFGPGTRLTVL.

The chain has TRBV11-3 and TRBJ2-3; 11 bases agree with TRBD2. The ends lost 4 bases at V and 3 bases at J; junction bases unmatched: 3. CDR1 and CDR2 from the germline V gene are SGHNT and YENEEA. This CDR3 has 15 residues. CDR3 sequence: CASSSRLAGTDTQYF. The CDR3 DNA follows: TGTGCCAGCAGCTCTCGACTAGCGGGAACAGATACGCAGTATTTT. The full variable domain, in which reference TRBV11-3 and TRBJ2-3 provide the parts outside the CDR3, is EAGVVQSPRYKIIEKKQPVAFWCNPISGHNTLYWYLQNLGQGPELLIRYENEEAVDDSQLPKDRFSAERLKGVDSTLKIQPAELGDSAVYLCASSSRLAGTDTQYFGPGTRLTVL.

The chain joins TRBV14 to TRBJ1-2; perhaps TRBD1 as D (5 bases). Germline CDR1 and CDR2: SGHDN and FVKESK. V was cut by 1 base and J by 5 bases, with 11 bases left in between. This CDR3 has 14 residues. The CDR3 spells CASSQGTGTYGYTF. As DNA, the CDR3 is TGTGCCAGCAGCCAAGGAACAGGCACTTATGGCTACACCTTC.

This chain's CDR3 is CASTLEAGYNEQFF. CDR3 nucleotide sequence: TGTGCCAGCACTCTTGAAGCGGGATACAATGAGCAGTTCTTC. This chain links TRBV28 with TRBJ2-1; TRBD2 matches 7 bases. J gave up 4 bases and V 7 bases, and 7 bases lay outside the gene matches. Germline V gives CDR1 MDHEN, CDR2 SYDVKM. The CDR3 is 14 residues long.

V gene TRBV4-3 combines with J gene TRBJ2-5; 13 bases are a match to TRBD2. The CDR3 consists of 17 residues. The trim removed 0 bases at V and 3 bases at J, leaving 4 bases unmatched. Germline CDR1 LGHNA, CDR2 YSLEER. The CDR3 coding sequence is TGCGCCAGCAGCCAAGATAGAGGGACTAGCGGGAAAGAGACCCAGTACTTC. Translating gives CASSQDRGTSGKETQYF.